This T cell receptor (beta chain) comes out of a study of blood T cell repertoires in COVID-19. V shed 4 bases, J shed 3 bases, and the junction held 9 bases outside the gene matches. This CDR3 spans 16 amino acids. Germline CDR1 is SGHTA and CDR2 is FQGTGA. Only in-frame clones appear in the TCRdb table, and some are missing; sequencing was by immunoSEQ multiplex PCR. The sample contains approximately 130,000 clones, more than 65% of which appear only once. The source is a human donor in a cohort sampled during active COVID-19. The sequencing input was peripheral blood. The chain combines TRBV7-3 with TRBJ1-1, with TRBD1 identical over 9 bases. This chain's CDR3 is CASSSQPQGAHTEAFF. The CDR3 DNA sequence: TGTGCCAGCAGCTCCCAGCCACAGGGGGCGCACACTGAAGCTTTCTTT.